The 26 T cell receptor beta chains below come from one sample, sequenced in a study of blood T cell repertoires in COVID-19. Clones were read by immunoSEQ multiplex PCR, and TCRdb kept only the in-frame ones, dropping some. The sample comprises around 290,000 clones, about 89% of which are singletons, and about 4.6% rests with the top ten. The specimen sequenced was peripheral blood. All receptors derive from a middle-aged man with acute or convalescent COVID-19.

The chain uses TRBV5-5 and TRBJ2-3; 9 bases map to TRBD2. V shed 1 base and J 6 bases; nucleotides not matched to a gene: 12. CDR1 SGHKS and CDR2 YYEKEE come from the germline V gene (reference sequence). This CDR3 spans 17 amino acids. The CDR3 nucleotides read TGTGCCAGCAGCTTGAGACTCGGGACTAGCCCCGTGGATACGCAGTATTTT. Translating it yields CASSLRLGTSPVDTQYF.

The V gene is TRBV5-5, the J gene TRBJ2-7, with D possibly matching TRBD1 (6 bases). Germline V CDR1 and CDR2: SGHKS, YYEKEE (reference sequence). The CDR3 runs 13 residues. V shed 3 bases and J shed 3 bases, with 10 bases lying between them. The CDR3 loop reads CASSYLGHYEQYF. The CDR3 region has the DNA TGTGCCAGCAGCTACCTGGGACACTACGAGCAGTACTTC.

This clone appeared once. The rearrangement joins TRBV12-3 or TRBV12-4 to TRBJ1-5; D might be TRBD1 (5 bases). Trimming removed 4 bases from V and 7 bases from J, with 11 bases in between. This CDR3 contains 13 residues. The CDR3 region is CASSSGTSQPQHF. Written as DNA, the CDR3 is TGTGCCAGCAGTTCCGGGACTTCCCAGCCCCAGCATTTT.

The rearrangement joins TRBV5-6 to TRBJ2-7; TRBD1 matches at 7 bases. J gave up 5 bases and V 3 bases, and 11 bases lay outside the gene matches. Germline values: CDR1 SGHDT, CDR2 YYEEEE. The CDR3 has 15 amino acids. The chain's CDR3 is CASSSLDRDEDEQYF. Here the CDR3 DNA reads TGTGCCAGCAGCTCCCTAGACAGGGATGAGGACGAGCAGTACTTC.

This clone was counted only a few times. The rearrangement links TRBV6-5 to TRBJ2-7, with D perhaps matching TRBD1 (5 bases). Trimming left V 5 bases short and J 3 bases short, with 14 bases between. The CDR3 contains 14 residues. CDR1 is MNHEY and CDR2 is SVGAGI in the germline V gene. The CDR3 reads CASSQENRRYEQYF. The CDR3, as DNA: TGTGCCAGCAGTCAGGAAAACAGGCGCTACGAGCAGTACTTC.

The rearrangement uses TRBV6-6 and TRBJ1-1, with D possibly TRBD1 on 6 matching bases. There are 15 residues in the CDR3. The V gene lost 0 bases and the J gene lost 7 bases, with 15 bases spanning the gap. Germline CDR1 reads MNHNY; CDR2 reads SVGAGI (reference sequence). CDR3 protein: CASSYSILAQGEAFF. CDR3 bases: TGTGCCAGCAGTTACTCGATTCTAGCACAGGGTGAAGCTTTCTTT.

The chain carries TRBV6-5 and TRBJ1-1; the match to TRBD1 covers 9 bases. V lost 4 bases to trimming and J lost 7 bases; unmatched junction nucleotides: 7. Germline assignment: CDR1 MNHEY and CDR2 SVGAGI. The CDR3 covers 14 residues. The DNA for the CDR3 is TGTGCCAGCAGTTCCGGGACAGGGAAGCGTGAAGCTTTCTTT. Translated, it gives CASSSGTGKREAFF.

The chain joins TRBV11-3 to TRBJ1-1; possibly TRBD1 for D (6 bases). V lost 5 bases, J lost 4 bases, and 11 bases lay in between. The CDR3 loop spans 13 amino acids. Germline V gives CDR1 SGHNT, CDR2 YENEEA. CDR3 sequence reads: CASSQGGGTEAFF. As DNA, the CDR3 is TGTGCCAGCAGCCAGGGAGGGGGCACTGAAGCTTTCTTT.

The rearrangement uses TRBV4-2 and TRBJ2-1, with D possibly TRBD1 on 6 matching bases. CDR3 length equals 15 residues. Per germline, CDR1 LGHNA and CDR2 YNFKEQ. V gave up 4 bases and J gave up 7 bases, with 17 bases separating them. DNA for the CDR3: TGTGCCAGCAGCCCGTGGACAGCCTTGGCAAATGAGCAGTTCTTC. This gives the protein CASSPWTALANEQFF.

The chain is built from TRBV2 and TRBJ1-6; D is undetermined. V lost 5 bases to trimming and J lost 1 base, with 12 bases between them. Germline-derived CDR1 and CDR2 are SNHLY and FYNNEI. The CDR3 consists of 16 residues. The CDR3 sequence: CASSYYGASYNSPLHF. The CDR3 coding sequence is TGTGCCAGCAGTTACTACGGAGCATCCTATAATTCACCCCTCCACTTT.

This clone was found a few times. V gene TRBV7-7 combines with J gene TRBJ2-2; D might be TRBD2 (5 bases). CDR3 length equals 14 residues. Germline loops: CDR1 SSHAT, CDR2 FNYEAQ (reference sequence). V lost 5 bases to trimming and J lost 7 bases, with 14 bases between them. The CDR3 loop reads CASSTGERVGELFF. DNA of the CDR3: TGTGCCAGCAGCACCGGGGAACGAGTCGGGGAGCTGTTTTTT.

Concerning this clone itself: Within the sample, other DNA sequences also encode this same CDR3. Here the CDR3 DNA reads TGTGCTAGTGGTTTTTCCGGCACAGATACGCAGTATTTT. Translated: CASGFSGTDTQYF. This chain links TRBV12-5 with TRBJ2-3; D is uncertain. The V gene's germline CDR1 is LGHNT and CDR2 FRNRAP. Between the trimmed V and J ends, which lost 3 bases and 1 base, there was a span of 5 bases. This CDR3 spans 13 amino acids. The full variable domain, with the rest looked up from reference TRBV12-5 and TRBJ2-3, is DARVTQTPRHKVTEMGQEVTMRCQPILGHNTVFWYRQTMMQGLELLAYFRNRAPLDDSGMPKDRFSAEMPDATLATLKIQPSEPRDSAVYFCASGFSGTDTQYFGPGTRLTVL.

The rearrangement links TRBV6-4 to TRBJ1-2; D perhaps matches TRBD1 (5 bases). Trimming removed 4 bases at V and 8 bases at J, with 14 bases between. The CDR3 covers 13 residues. In germline, CDR1 is MRHNA, CDR2 SNTAGT. This CDR3 is CASSGGDGTGYTF. As DNA, the CDR3 is TGTGCCAGCAGTGGGGGGGACGGAACCGGCTACACCTTC.

V usage is TRBV2 and J usage is TRBJ1-1; TRBD1 aligns across 9 bases. The germline V gene encodes CDR1 SNHLY and CDR2 FYNNEI. The V gene end was trimmed by 6 bases and the J gene end by 1 base; junction bases not matched to a gene: 6. This CDR3 has 15 amino acids. CDR3 in DNA: TGTGCCAGCAGGGAAACGGACAGGGGGAACACTGAAGCTTTCTTT. Translation: CASRETDRGNTEAFF.

The chain combines TRBV11-2 with TRBJ1-5; weak D call: TRBD1 (6 bases). The germline V and J ends were trimmed by 2 bases and 3 bases, with 11 bases remaining between them. The CDR3 loop spans 15 amino acids. Germline-derived CDR1 and CDR2 are SGHAT and FQNNGV. CDR3 bases: TGTGCCAGCAGCTTAAAACAGGGCGCCAATCAGCCCCAGCATTTT. It codes for CASSLKQGANQPQHF.

The J gene is TRBJ1-3, the V gene TRBV6-1; D perhaps matches TRBD1 (5 bases). Trimming removed 0 bases from V and 2 bases from J, with 8 bases in between. The germline gives CDR1 MNHNS, CDR2 SASEGT. This CDR3 spans 15 amino acids. In DNA, the CDR3 is TGTGCCAGCAGTGAAGCAACGGACACTGGAAACACCATATATTTT. As protein: CASSEATDTGNTIYF.

This clone was picked up a small number of times. The chain joins TRBV19 to TRBJ1-3; 7 positions match TRBD1. This CDR3 has 16 amino acids. Germline V gene lookup returns CDR1 LNHDA and CDR2 SQIVND (reference sequence). V trimming: 5 bases; J trimming: 4 bases; junction bases outside the gene matches: 11. The CDR3 DNA is TGTGCCAGTAGTGCGATCTCGGGACAGCCCGGAAACACCATATATTTT. This codes for CASSAISGQPGNTIYF.

A few counts support this clone. V usage is TRBV2 and J usage is TRBJ1-2, with 7 bases identical to TRBD1. The CDR3 totals 13 residues. The germline CDR1 and CDR2 sequences are SNHLY and FYNNEI. J lost 7 bases, V lost 2 bases, and 4 bases had no gene match. For the CDR3, the DNA is TGTGCCAGCAGTGAACAGGGGGGAAGTGGCTACACCTTC. Protein sequence: CASSEQGGSGYTF.

The chain couples TRBV12-3 or TRBV12-4 to TRBJ1-2; no definite D call. V was clipped by 4 bases and J by 8 bases, with 11 bases between them. This CDR3 spans 12 amino acids. CDR3 residues: CASSSTGLGYTF. The CDR3 nucleotides are TGTGCCAGCAGTTCGACTGGGTTGGGCTACACCTTC.

This sequence joins TRBV11-2 and TRBJ2-2; TRBD2 matches 10 bases. This CDR3 spans 17 amino acids. Germline assignment: CDR1 SGHAT and CDR2 FQNNGV. V gave up 1 base and J gave up 2 bases; unmatched junction bases: 4. The CDR3: CASSLAQRGGNTGELFF. The CDR3 bases are TGTGCCAGCAGCTTAGCCCAGCGGGGGGGTAACACCGGGGAGCTGTTTTTT.

The chain employs TRBV24-1 and TRBJ2-1, with TRBD1 matching 10 bases. The CDR3 consists of 15 residues. V lost 7 bases, J lost 3 bases, and 5 bases stayed unmatched. CDR1 and CDR2 from the germline V gene are KGHDR and SFDVKD. The CDR3 reads CATRAGTGDYNEQFF. Here the CDR3 DNA reads TGTGCCACCAGGGCCGGGACAGGGGACTACAATGAGCAGTTCTTC.

In this sample, this clone turned up a few times. This chain joins TRBV19 and TRBJ2-2; no clear D. Germline V gene lookup returns CDR1 LNHDA and CDR2 SQIVND (reference sequence). The CDR3 spans 16 residues. Trimming removed 2 bases at V and 3 bases at J, with 13 bases between. CDR3 coding DNA: TGTGCCAGTAGTATACAGAACCACCCTTACACCGGGGAGCTGTTTTTT. The encoded protein is CASSIQNHPYTGELFF.

The table lists this clone with a few counts. The chain joins TRBV5-4 to TRBJ2-3; TRBD1 might be the D (5 bases). CDR1 and CDR2 from the germline V gene are SGHNT and YYREEE (reference sequence). This CDR3 spans 14 amino acids. Between the trimmed V and J ends, which lost 1 base and 2 bases, there was a span of 8 bases. CDR3 nucleotides: TGTGCCAGCAGCTTGAACAGGTACACAGATACGCAGTATTTT. This codes for CASSLNRYTDTQYF.

CDR3 region: CASSIGRTAGYTF. In DNA, the CDR3 is TGTGCCAGTAGTATAGGTCGGACAGCTGGCTACACCTTC. The chain uses TRBV19 and TRBJ1-2, with TRBD1 as a possible D gene (6 bases). V lost 1 base and J 7 bases, leaving 10 bases between the germline ends. From germline, CDR1 is LNHDA and CDR2 SQIVND (reference sequence). The CDR3 has 13 residues. Full variable domain (outside the CDR3, taken from reference TRBV19 and TRBJ1-2): DGGITQSPKYLFRKEGQNVTLSCEQNLNHDAMYWYRQDPGQGLRLIYYSQIVNDFQKGDIAEGYSVSREKKESFPLTVTSAQKNPTAFYLCASSIGRTAGYTFGSGTRLTVV.

This clone was recorded only once. The CDR3 DNA is TGTGCCAGCAGGTCGGACAGTAATTCACCCCTCCACTTT. Its protein product is CASRSDSNSPLHF. This chain joins TRBV2 and TRBJ1-6; a possible D gene is TRBD1 (6 bases). V dropped 6 bases and J dropped 6 bases, with 9 bases sitting between them. This CDR3 is built from 13 residues. Germline V gene sequence: CDR1 SNHLY, CDR2 FYNNEI. Using reference TRBV2 and TRBJ1-6 for the parts outside the CDR3, the full variable domain is EPEVTQTPSHQVTQMGQEVILRCVPISNHLYFYWYRQILGQKVEFLVSFYNNEISEKSEIFDDQFSVERPDGSNFTLKIRSTKLEDSAMYFCASRSDSNSPLHFGNGTRLTVT.

Here the CDR3 DNA reads TGTGCCAGCAGCTTAGATCATCGGACATCCGGAACCTCACCCCTCCACTTT. It yields the protein CASSLDHRTSGTSPLHF. The chain recombines TRBV11-2 with TRBJ1-6, with D maybe TRBD1 (5 bases). With 0 bases removed from V and 10 bases from J, the gap between germline ends came to 19 bases. Germline V gives CDR1 SGHAT, CDR2 FQNNGV. The length of the CDR3 is 17 residues.